This paragraph covers one T cell receptor beta chain sequence. Its antigen is unknown. The CDR3 has 16 residues. V lost 6 bases to trimming and J lost 0 bases, with 12 bases between them. Germline CDR1 is MNHNY and CDR2 is SVGAGI (reference sequence). This sample is part of a study of T cell responses to AZD1222 COVID-19 vaccine. TCRdb's copy holds only in-frame clones and misses some; the assay was immunoSEQ multiplex PCR. The table records around 80,000 clones, roughly 85% of them present only once. Notes on the study in general: Samples come after the peak T cell response, not at day 14.

The sample here was peripheral blood, taken 28 days after the second AZD1222 dose. This receptor was obtained from an adult who received the AZD1222 COVID-19 vaccine. The chain links TRBV6-6 to TRBJ1-6, with D possibly TRBD1 on 5 matching bases. DNA of the CDR3: TGTGCCAGCAGGGGGGACGTAAGCTCCTATAATTCACCCCTCCACTTT. It codes for CASRGDVSSYNSPLHF.